This T cell receptor (beta chain) was sequenced for a study of cytomegalovirus exposure and HLA in healthy donors. Findings of the study overall: In vitro testing confirmed a few CMV-associated chains as specific for CMV antigens. Using the classifier, cytomegalovirus status was reportedly diagnosed with high specificity and sensitivity. Most TCR sequences were seen very rarely across donors, but some public TCRs occurred in many.

The V and J ends lost 2 bases and 5 bases respectively, with 8 bases between them. This CDR3 is built from 13 residues. CDR1 and CDR2 from the germline V gene are SGHRS and YFSETQ. Worth noting for this clone: Its antigen remains unidentified.

Some clones are missing from TCRdb's copy, which holds only in-frame ones; the method was immunoSEQ multiplex PCR. The repertoire holds 110,000 to 150,000 clones, with around 88% as singletons. The donors were in the approximately 120-subject validation cohort, distinct from the roughly 600-subject first cohort. The V call is TRBV5-1, the J call TRBJ2-1; no definite D call. This clonotype originated in a woman in her late teens or twenties in good health and CMV-seropositive. Source material: PBMCs. CDR3 in DNA: TGCGCCAGCAGCTTATCCCCAGACAATGAGCAGTTCTTC. Its protein product is CASSLSPDNEQFF.